This T cell receptor beta chain is from a study of T cell repertoires in cytomegalovirus infection. At the level of the study: Public signatures in TCR beta pointed to CMV infection and matching HLA type. Notes on the study in general: HLA-C-restricted TCR beta clonotypes specific for CMV led the ex vivo response. The cumulative frequency of public TCR beta families identified carriers of CMV plus the relevant HLA.

MiXCR, applied by TCRdb to the reads, yields one record per CDR3 protein. The sample has approximately 750,000 distinct CDR3 sequences, approximately 34% seen once. A remark on this clonotype: Its antigen is undetermined.

Germline V gene data show CDR1 as SGHDT and CDR2 as YYEEEE. The CDR3 length is 17 residues. Trimming shortened V by 2 bases and J by 1 base, and 18 bases separated the two germline ends. The clonotype was recovered from a human donor in good health (CMV status not recorded). Some clones in this sample may be carry-over from other donors' samples. The sequencing input was PBMCs. The V call is TRBV5-6, the J call TRBJ2-5, with D perhaps TRBD2 (6 bases). The CDR3, as DNA: TGTGCCAGCAGCTTCGGCATGGCGGGGATGTCCCAAGAGACCCAGTACTTC. Protein: CASSFGMAGMSQETQYF.